This TCR beta chain was identified during a study of a mutant IDH1 vaccine in newly diagnosed glioma. TCRdb's table, derived via immunoSEQ multiplex PCR, lists solely in-frame clones and lacks some. Of some 19,000 clones listed, about 85% were seen once; the top ten hold less than 5.5%. This CDR3 spans 16 amino acids. The V segment lost 4 bases and the J segment 1 base; nucleotides outside the gene matches: 5. Germline V gene lookup returns CDR1 MNHNY and CDR2 SVGAGI (reference sequence). Time point indicated: baseline, week 1 (first vaccination visit). Treatment: pre-vaccination baseline after standard-of-care therapy. There were new WHO grade 3 or 4 astrocytomas in the donors, and these were IDH1-mutant and ATRX-lost.

This receptor was taken from a man in his forties or fifties with glioma. The J gene is TRBJ2-7, the V gene TRBV6-6; 12 positions agree with TRBD2. The source material was PBMCs, sampled from a glioma patient treated with radiotherapy, temozolomide or both. The CDR3 sequence: CASSSRGLAGSYEQYV. Written as DNA, the CDR3 is TGTGCCAGCAGTTCCCGGGGACTAGCGGGTTCCTACGAGCAGTACGTC.